These 20 T cell receptor beta chains were sequenced from one sample in a study of T-cell reconstitution after alpha-beta-depleted transplantation in children. Researchers prepared the TCRbeta library using unique molecular identifiers, the study reports. MiXCR was run by TCRdb on the PCR reads, yielding one entry per CDR3 protein. The sample includes approximately 430,000 distinct CDR3 sequences, about 16% of them seen just once. Sequencing used PBMCs, mostly from graft donor cells, obtained 360 days after TCRalphabeta/CD19-depleted stem cell transplant. Receptors were obtained from a boy younger than two who had a stem cell transplant for Wiskott-Aldrich syndrome, so the T cells may come from the graft donor.

This clonotype was counted between two and nine times. V and J are TRBV4-3 and TRBJ2-1; TRBD2 aligns across 10 bases. The length of the CDR3 is 15 residues. CDR1 is LGHNA, CDR2 YSLEER, per germline. Unmatched junction bases numbered 6, after V lost 0 bases and J lost 10 bases. The CDR3 is CASSQELAGSEEQFF. In DNA form, the CDR3 reads TGCGCCAGCAGCCAAGAACTAGCGGGAAGCGAGGAGCAGTTCTTC.

The V call is TRBV24-1, the J call TRBJ2-1; 9 bases are shared with TRBD2. V lost 2 bases, J lost 3 bases, and 16 bases stayed unmatched. Germline-derived CDR1 and CDR2 are KGHDR and SFDVKD. This CDR3 region has 20 residues. This CDR3 reads CATSDSGTSIPSLLYNEQFF. CDR3 bases: TGTGCCACCAGTGATTCCGGGACTAGCATACCCTCACTCCTCTACAATGAGCAGTTCTTC.

This clonotype appeared a few times. The chain carries TRBV7-8 and TRBJ2-1, with TRBD2 identical over 7 bases. J lost 6 bases, V lost 4 bases, and 6 bases had no gene match. CDR1 SGHVS and CDR2 FQNEAQ come from the germline V gene. The CDR3 length is 14 residues. CDR3 amino acids: CASSWTSPANEQFF. Written as DNA, the CDR3 is TGTGCCAGCAGCTGGACTAGTCCAGCCAATGAGCAGTTCTTC.

The rearrangement uses TRBV20-1 and TRBJ1-2; D not certain. CDR1 DFQATT and CDR2 SNEGSKA come from the germline V gene (reference sequence). The CDR3 has 12 residues. With 1 base removed from V and 3 bases from J, the gap between germline ends came to 6 bases. The CDR3 DNA sequence: TGCAGTGCTAGAGGGGCTTACTATGGCTACACCTTC. This encodes CSARGAYYGYTF.

This clonotype was seen more than once but under ten times. J is TRBJ2-1 and V is TRBV3-1; weak D call: TRBD1 (6 bases). Trimming took 4 bases from V and 4 from J, leaving 14 bases between them. The CDR3 loop spans 15 amino acids. Germline CDR1 LGHDT, CDR2 YNNKEL (reference sequence). The CDR3 DNA sequence: TGTGCCAGCAGCCTAGCCTCGGGACAATACAATGAGCAGTTCTTC. Protein: CASSLASGQYNEQFF.

This clonotype was counted many times. This rearrangement joins TRBV11-2 to TRBJ2-1, with 9 bases aligning to TRBD2. The CDR3 sequence is 14 residues long. V trimming: 10 bases; J trimming: 8 bases; junction bases outside the gene matches: 12. Germline values: CDR1 SGHAT, CDR2 FQNNGV. The CDR3 DNA is TGTGCCACCATGACTAGCGGCGCCCTGCATGAGCAGTTCTTC. It specifies CATMTSGALHEQFF.

The chain uses TRBV24-1 and TRBJ2-3; 9 nucleotides line up with TRBD1. The CDR3 is made up of 17 amino acids. With 0 bases clipped from V and 3 bases from J, the junction kept 6 bases outside the gene matches. CDR1 and CDR2 from the germline V gene are KGHDR and SFDVKD. CDR3 DNA: TGTGCCACCAGTGATTTGCGGACAGGGGAGAGGACAGATACGCAGTATTTT. This encodes CATSDLRTGERTDTQYF.

This clonotype was seen a handful of times. The chain uses TRBV28 and TRBJ2-3; D is possibly TRBD2 (7 bases). V lost 9 bases, J lost 4 bases, and 20 bases lay in between. From germline, CDR1 is MDHEN and CDR2 SYDVKM. The CDR3 extends over 15 amino acids. The CDR3 DNA is TGTGCCAGTCTCATGGGGGGGGGCTGGTCAGATACGCAGTATTTT. Its protein product is CASLMGGGWSDTQYF. The whole variable domain, filled in from reference TRBV28 and TRBJ2-3, reads DVKVTQSSRYLVKRTGEKVFLECVQDMDHENMFWYRQDPGLGLRLIYFSYDVKMKEKGDIPEGYSVSREKKERFSLILESASTNQTSMYLCASLMGGGWSDTQYFGPGTRLTVL.

V gene TRBV12-3 or TRBV12-4 combines with J gene TRBJ2-1; no definite D call. The germline V and J ends were trimmed by 7 bases and 5 bases, with 15 bases remaining between them. The length of the CDR3 is 14 residues. CDR3 in amino acids: CASTPNLWNNEQFF. CDR3 sequence (DNA): TGTGCCAGCACCCCAAACCTCTGGAACAATGAGCAGTTCTTC.

This clonotype appeared a few times. This sequence joins TRBV29-1 and TRBJ1-1; D is uncertain. The V gene's germline CDR1 is SQVTM and CDR2 ANQGSEA. The CDR3 contains 14 residues. Trimming removed 4 bases at V and 7 bases at J, with 19 bases between. The CDR3 DNA sequence: TGCAGCGTTGTGGCACCTCGGCTGAACGGTGAAGCTTTCTTT. It codes for CSVVAPRLNGEAFF.

This clonotype was picked up a small number of times. The chain has TRBV5-1 and TRBJ1-1; D possibly corresponds to TRBD1 (6 bases). The V end was cut by 4 bases, the J end by 4 bases, with 14 bases between. CDR1 and CDR2 from the germline V gene are SGHRS and YFSETQ. This CDR3 comprises 14 residues. The CDR3 coding sequence is TGCGCCAGCAGCGCAGGACAGCGGATCACTGAAGCTTTCTTT. This gives the protein CASSAGQRITEAFF.

The gene calls are TRBV24-1 and TRBJ2-1; D is possibly TRBD2 (7 bases). The V gene's germline CDR1 is KGHDR and CDR2 SFDVKD. V dropped 11 bases and J dropped 8 bases, with 24 bases sitting between them. The CDR3 spans 15 residues. The chain's CDR3 is CAKIQGGGLIHEQFF. The CDR3 region has the DNA TGTGCCAAAATACAAGGGGGAGGGCTTATCCATGAGCAGTTCTTC.

This clonotype turned up a few times. V gene TRBV19 combines with J gene TRBJ2-3; no clear D. The germline V gene has CDR1 LNHDA and CDR2 SQIVND (reference sequence). The germline V and J ends were trimmed by 5 bases and 6 bases, with 18 bases remaining between them. The CDR3 runs 15 residues. The CDR3 DNA reads as TGTGCCAGTAGTCCAATAGGGCCCAACGGGGATACGCAGTATTTT. Its translation is CASSPIGPNGDTQYF.

This clonotype was observed a few times. In nucleotides, the CDR3 is TGTGCCAGCAGCTTAGGGCGGTACAGGGCAGATACGCAGTATTTT. This gives the protein CASSLGRYRADTQYF. This sequence joins TRBV7-2 and TRBJ2-3; possible D gene TRBD1, 6 bases. Germline V CDR1 and CDR2: SGHTA, FQGNSA. The CDR3 runs 15 residues. V was cut by 1 base and J by 4 bases, with 12 bases left in between.

This clonotype came up a few times. The rearrangement uses TRBV10-3 and TRBJ2-3, with D perhaps TRBD1 (6 bases). This CDR3 spans 16 amino acids. Germline CDR1 reads ENHRY; CDR2 reads SYGVKD. Trimming took off 4 bases at V and 2 bases at J, with 16 bases between the two ends. The CDR3, as DNA: TGTGCCATCAGTGGTCGTAAACAGGGATTCACAGATACGCAGTATTTT. This codes for CAISGRKQGFTDTQYF.

This clonotype was detected only a few times. The chain links TRBV4-1 to TRBJ1-4; 10 bases are shared with TRBD1. CDR1 MGHRA and CDR2 YSYEKL come from the germline V gene. This CDR3 spans 16 amino acids. V shed 2 bases and J 8 bases; nucleotides not matched to a gene: 8. Here the CDR3 reads CASSQSYRTGGEKLFF. For the CDR3, the DNA is TGCGCCAGCAGCCAATCTTATAGGACAGGGGGAGAAAAACTGTTTTTT.

This rearrangement joins TRBV12-3 or TRBV12-4 to TRBJ1-4; 8 nucleotides align to TRBD1. The CDR3 length is 14 residues. Unmatched junction bases numbered 7, after V lost 6 bases and J lost 7 bases. The CDR3 region has the DNA TGTGCCAGCAGGGGAGGACAGGGCGTTGAAAAACTGTTTTTT. It is translated as CASRGGQGVEKLFF.

CDR3 DNA sequence: TGTGCCAGCAGCCAGACCTTAGCGGGGGGCATCTACGAGCAGTACTTC. Amino acid sequence: CASSQTLAGGIYEQYF. This rearrangement joins TRBV3-1 to TRBJ2-7, with 10 bases that match TRBD2. Trimming cost V 3 bases and J 3 bases; bases outside gene matches: 8. Per germline, CDR1 LGHDT and CDR2 YNNKEL (reference sequence). The CDR3 sequence is 16 residues long.

This clonotype was seen many times. The V gene is TRBV27, the J gene TRBJ2-7; TRBD1 matches 8 bases. The CDR3 consists of 12 residues. Germline CDR1 and CDR2: MNHEY and SMNVEV (reference sequence). The J segment lost 6 bases and the V segment lost 3 bases, leaving 1 base of the junction unmatched. CDR3 DNA: TGTGCCAGCAGTTTGACAGGGGTCGAGCAGTACTTC. It encodes CASSLTGVEQYF.

There are a few counts of this clonotype. The CDR3 bases are TGTGCCAGCAGCTTAGGGGGGAAGGGAGCCAAAAACATTCAGTACTTC. It encodes CASSLGGKGAKNIQYF. The chain has TRBV13 and TRBJ2-4; no reliable D call. Germline V gene sequence: CDR1 PRHDT, CDR2 FYEKMQ (reference sequence). Trimming took 0 bases from V and 0 from J, leaving 9 bases between them. The CDR3 contains 16 residues.